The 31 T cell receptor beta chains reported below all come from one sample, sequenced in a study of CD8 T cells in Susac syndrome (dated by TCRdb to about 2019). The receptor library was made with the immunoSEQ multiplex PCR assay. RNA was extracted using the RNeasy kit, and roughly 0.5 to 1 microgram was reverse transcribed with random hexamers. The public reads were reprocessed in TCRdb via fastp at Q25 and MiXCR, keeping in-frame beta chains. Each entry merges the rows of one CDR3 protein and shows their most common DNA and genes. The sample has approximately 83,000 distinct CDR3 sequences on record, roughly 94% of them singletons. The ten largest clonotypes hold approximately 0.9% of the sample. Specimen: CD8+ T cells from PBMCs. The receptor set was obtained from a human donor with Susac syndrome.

The CDR3 spells CASSGTSYEQFF. Here the CDR3 DNA reads TGTGCCAGCAGCGGTACTAGTTATGAGCAGTTCTTC. The chain links TRBV7-9 to TRBJ2-1, with a possible D match to TRBD2 (5 bases). The length of the CDR3 is 12 residues. CDR1 is SEHNR and CDR2 is FQNEAQ in the germline V gene (reference sequence). Trimming left V 5 bases short and J 8 bases short, with 10 bases between.

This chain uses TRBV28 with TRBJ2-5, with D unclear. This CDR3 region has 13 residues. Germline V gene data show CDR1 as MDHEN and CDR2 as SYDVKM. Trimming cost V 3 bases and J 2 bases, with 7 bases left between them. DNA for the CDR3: TGTGCCAGCAGTTTCGGATTACAAGAGACCCAGTACTTC. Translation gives CASSFGLQETQYF. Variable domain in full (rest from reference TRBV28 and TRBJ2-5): DVKVTQSSRYLVKRTGEKVFLECVQDMDHENMFWYRQDPGLGLRLIYFSYDVKMKEKGDIPEGYSVSREKKERFSLILESASTNQTSMYLCASSFGLQETQYFGPGTRLLVL.

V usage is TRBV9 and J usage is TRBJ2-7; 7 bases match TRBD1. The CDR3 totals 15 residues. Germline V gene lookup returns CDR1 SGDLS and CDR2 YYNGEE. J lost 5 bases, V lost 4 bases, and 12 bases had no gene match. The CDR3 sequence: CASSNRQGDGHEQYF. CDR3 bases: TGTGCCAGCAGCAACCGACAGGGAGATGGCCACGAGCAGTACTTC.

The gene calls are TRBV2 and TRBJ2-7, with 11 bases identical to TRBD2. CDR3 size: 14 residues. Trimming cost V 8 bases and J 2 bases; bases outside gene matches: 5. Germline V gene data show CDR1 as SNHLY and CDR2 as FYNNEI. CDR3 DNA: TGTGCCAGCCGTCCACTAGCGGGGGCCTACGAGCAGTACTTC. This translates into CASRPLAGAYEQYF.

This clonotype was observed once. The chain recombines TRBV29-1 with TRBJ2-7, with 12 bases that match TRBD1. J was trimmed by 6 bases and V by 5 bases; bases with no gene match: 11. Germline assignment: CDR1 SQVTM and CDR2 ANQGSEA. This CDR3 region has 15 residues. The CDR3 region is CSVRPGQGALGEQYF. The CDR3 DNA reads TGCAGCGTTCGACCGGGACAGGGGGCGCTTGGCGAGCAGTACTTC.

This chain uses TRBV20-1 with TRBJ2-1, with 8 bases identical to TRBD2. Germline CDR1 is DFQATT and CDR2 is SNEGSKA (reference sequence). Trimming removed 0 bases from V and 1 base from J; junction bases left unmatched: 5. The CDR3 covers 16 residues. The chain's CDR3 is CSAREQAGESYNEQFF. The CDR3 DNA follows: TGCAGTGCTAGAGAGCAAGCGGGAGAGTCCTACAATGAGCAGTTCTTC.

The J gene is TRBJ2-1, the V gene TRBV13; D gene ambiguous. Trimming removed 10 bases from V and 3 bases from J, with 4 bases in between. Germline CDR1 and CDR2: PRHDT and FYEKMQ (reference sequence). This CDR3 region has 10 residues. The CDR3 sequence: CANFYNEQFF. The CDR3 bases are TGTGCCAACTTCTACAATGAGCAGTTCTTC.

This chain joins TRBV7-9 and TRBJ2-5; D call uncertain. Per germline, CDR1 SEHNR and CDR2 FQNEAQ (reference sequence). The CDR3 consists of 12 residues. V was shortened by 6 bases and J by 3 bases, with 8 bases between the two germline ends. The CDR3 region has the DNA TGTGCCAGCAGTTCCCGGGAAGAGACCCAGTACTTC. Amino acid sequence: CASSSREETQYF.

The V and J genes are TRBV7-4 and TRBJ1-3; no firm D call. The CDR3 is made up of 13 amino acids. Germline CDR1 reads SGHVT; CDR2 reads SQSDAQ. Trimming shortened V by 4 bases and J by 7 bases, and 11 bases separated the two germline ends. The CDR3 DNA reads TGTGCCAGCAGCTCGTGTTTTCGGAACACCATATATTTT. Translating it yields CASSSCFRNTIYF.

In DNA, the CDR3 is TGTGCCATCAAGACGGGTGGGAATCAGCCCCAGCATTTT. Its protein product is CAIKTGGNQPQHF. The chain uses TRBV10-3 and TRBJ1-5; D unresolved. The CDR3 has 13 residues. The ends were cut back, 7 bases at V and 4 bases at J, with 11 bases in the middle. Germline CDR1 reads ENHRY; CDR2 reads SYGVKD.

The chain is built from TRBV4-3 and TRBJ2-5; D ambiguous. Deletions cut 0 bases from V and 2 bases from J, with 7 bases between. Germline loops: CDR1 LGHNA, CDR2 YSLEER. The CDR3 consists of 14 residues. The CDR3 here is CASSQDFAQETQYF. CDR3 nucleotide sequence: TGCGCCAGCAGCCAAGATTTCGCACAAGAGACCCAGTACTTC.

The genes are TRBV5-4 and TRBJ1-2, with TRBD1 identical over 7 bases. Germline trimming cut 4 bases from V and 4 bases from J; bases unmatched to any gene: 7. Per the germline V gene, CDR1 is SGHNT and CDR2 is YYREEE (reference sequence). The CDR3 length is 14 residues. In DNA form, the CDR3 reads TGTGCCAGCAGCGCCGGGACAGCCGGCTATGGCTACACCTTC. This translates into CASSAGTAGYGYTF.

CDR3 sequence reads: CASSPIRDNYNEQFF. CDR3 in DNA: TGTGCCAGCAGCCCGATCAGGGACAACTACAATGAGCAGTTCTTC. This chain connects TRBV11-2 to TRBJ2-1; maybe TRBD1 (6 bases). Trimming cost V 5 bases and J 3 bases, with 14 bases left between them. The CDR3 has 15 amino acids. Germline values: CDR1 SGHAT, CDR2 FQNNGV.

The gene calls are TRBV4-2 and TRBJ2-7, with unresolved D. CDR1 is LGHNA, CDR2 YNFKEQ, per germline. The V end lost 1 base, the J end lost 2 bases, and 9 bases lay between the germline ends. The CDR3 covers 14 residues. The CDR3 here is CASSQVGKTYEQYF. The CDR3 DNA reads TGTGCCAGCAGCCAAGTAGGGAAGACCTACGAGCAGTACTTC.

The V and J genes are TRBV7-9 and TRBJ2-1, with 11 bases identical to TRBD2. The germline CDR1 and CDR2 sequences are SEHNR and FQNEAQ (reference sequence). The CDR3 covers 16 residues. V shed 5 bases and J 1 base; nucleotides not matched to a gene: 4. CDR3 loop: CASSPSSGGSYNEQFF. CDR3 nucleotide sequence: TGTGCCAGCAGCCCCTCTAGCGGGGGGTCCTACAATGAGCAGTTCTTC.

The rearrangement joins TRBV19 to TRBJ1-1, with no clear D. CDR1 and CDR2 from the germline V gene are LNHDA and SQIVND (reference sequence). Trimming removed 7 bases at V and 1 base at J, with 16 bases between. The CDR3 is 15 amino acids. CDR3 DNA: TGTGCCAGTACCCCCTTTCGGGGAGAGAACACTGAAGCTTTCTTT. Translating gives CASTPFRGENTEAFF.

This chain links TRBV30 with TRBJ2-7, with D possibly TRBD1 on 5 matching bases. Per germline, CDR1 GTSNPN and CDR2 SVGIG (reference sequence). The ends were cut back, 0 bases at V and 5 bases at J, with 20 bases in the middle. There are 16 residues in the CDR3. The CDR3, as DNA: TGTGCCTGGAGTGTAGGGCAGGGTGTTCGGCGTGACGAGCAGTACTTC. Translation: CAWSVGQGVRRDEQYF.

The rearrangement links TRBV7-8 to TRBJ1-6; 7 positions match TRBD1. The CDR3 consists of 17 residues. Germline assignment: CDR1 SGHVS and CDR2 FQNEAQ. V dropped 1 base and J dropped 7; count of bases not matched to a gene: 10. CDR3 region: CASSLELGWTGNSPLHF. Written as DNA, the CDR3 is TGTGCCAGCAGCTTAGAGCTGGGCTGGACAGGCAATTCACCCCTCCACTTT.

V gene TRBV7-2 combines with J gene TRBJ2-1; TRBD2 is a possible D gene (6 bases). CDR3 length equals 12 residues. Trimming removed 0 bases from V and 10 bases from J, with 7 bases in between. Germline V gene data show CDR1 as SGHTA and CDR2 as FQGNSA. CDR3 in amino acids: CASSLARGEQFF. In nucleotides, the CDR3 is TGTGCCAGCAGCTTAGCGCGGGGAGAGCAGTTCTTC.

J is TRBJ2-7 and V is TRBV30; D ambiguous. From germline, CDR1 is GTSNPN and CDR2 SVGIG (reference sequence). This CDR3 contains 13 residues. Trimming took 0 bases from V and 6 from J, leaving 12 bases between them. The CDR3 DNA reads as TGTGCCTGGAGTGTGGTAGGGTTGGGCGAGCAGTACTTC. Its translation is CAWSVVGLGEQYF.

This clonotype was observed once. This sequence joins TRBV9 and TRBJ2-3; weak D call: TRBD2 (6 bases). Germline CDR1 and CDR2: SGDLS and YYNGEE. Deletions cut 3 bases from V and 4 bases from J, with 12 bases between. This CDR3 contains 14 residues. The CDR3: CASSDRTIPDTQYF. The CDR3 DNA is TGTGCCAGCAGCGATCGGACTATACCAGATACGCAGTATTTT.

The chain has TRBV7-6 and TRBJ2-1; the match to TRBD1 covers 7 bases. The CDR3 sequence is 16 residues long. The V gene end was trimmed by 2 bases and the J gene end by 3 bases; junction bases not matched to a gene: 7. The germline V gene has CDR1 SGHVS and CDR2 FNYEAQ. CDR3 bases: TGTGCCAGCAGCTTAACTCCGGGACAGAGCTACAATGAGCAGTTCTTC. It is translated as CASSLTPGQSYNEQFF. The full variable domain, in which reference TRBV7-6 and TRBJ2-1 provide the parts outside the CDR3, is GAGVSQSPRYKVTKRGQDVALRCDPISGHVSLYWYRQALGQGPEFLTYFNYEAQQDKSGLPNDRFSAERPEGSISTLTIQRTEQRDSAMYRCASSLTPGQSYNEQFFGPGTRLTVL.

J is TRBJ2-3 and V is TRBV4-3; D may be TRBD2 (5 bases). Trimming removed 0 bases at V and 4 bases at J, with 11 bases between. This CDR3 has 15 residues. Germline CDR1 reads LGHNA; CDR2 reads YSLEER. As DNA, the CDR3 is TGCGCCAGCAGCCAAGATCGGGGTGGCGCAGATACGCAGTATTTT. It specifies CASSQDRGGADTQYF.

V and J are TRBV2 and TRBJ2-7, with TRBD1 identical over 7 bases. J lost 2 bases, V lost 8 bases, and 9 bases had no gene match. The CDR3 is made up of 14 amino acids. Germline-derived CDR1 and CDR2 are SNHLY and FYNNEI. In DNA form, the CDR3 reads TGTGCCAGCGTGGGGGACAGACTCACCTACGAGCAGTACTTC. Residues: CASVGDRLTYEQYF. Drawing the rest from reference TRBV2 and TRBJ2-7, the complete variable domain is EPEVTQTPSHQVTQMGQEVILRCVPISNHLYFYWYRQILGQKVEFLVSFYNNEISEKSEIFDDQFSVERPDGSNFTLKIRSTKLEDSAMYFCASVGDRLTYEQYFGPGTRLTVT.

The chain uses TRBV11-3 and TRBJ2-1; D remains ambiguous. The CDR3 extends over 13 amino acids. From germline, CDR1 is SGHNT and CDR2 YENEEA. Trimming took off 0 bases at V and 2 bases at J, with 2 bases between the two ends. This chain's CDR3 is CASSLDPYNEQFF. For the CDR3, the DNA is TGTGCCAGCAGCTTAGATCCCTACAATGAGCAGTTCTTC.

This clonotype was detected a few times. The CDR3 nucleotides read TGTGCCAGCCGGGGGGGCACAGATACGCAGTATTTT. This translates into CASRGGTDTQYF. The chain couples TRBV13 to TRBJ2-3, with 7 bases aligning to TRBD2. V dropped 8 bases and J dropped 1; count of bases not matched to a gene: 0. CDR1 is PRHDT and CDR2 is FYEKMQ in the germline V gene (reference sequence). The CDR3 loop spans 12 amino acids.

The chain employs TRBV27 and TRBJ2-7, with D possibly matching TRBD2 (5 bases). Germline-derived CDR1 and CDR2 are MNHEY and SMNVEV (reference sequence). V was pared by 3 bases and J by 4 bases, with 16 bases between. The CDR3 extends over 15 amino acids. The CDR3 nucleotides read TGTGCCAGCAGTTTGGCGGCCTTCCGGGGATACGAGCAGTACTTC. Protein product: CASSLAAFRGYEQYF.

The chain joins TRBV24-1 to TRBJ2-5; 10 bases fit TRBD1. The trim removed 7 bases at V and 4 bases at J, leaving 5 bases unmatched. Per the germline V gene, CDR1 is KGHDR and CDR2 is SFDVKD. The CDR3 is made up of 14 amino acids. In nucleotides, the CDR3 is TGTGCCACCAGCGGGACAGGGGATCCAGAGACCCAGTACTTC. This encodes CATSGTGDPETQYF.

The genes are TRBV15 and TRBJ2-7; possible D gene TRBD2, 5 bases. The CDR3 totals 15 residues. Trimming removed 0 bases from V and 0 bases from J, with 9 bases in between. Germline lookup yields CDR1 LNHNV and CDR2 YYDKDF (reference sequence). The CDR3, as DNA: TGTGCCACCAGCAGAGATCTAGCCAGCTCCTACGAGCAGTACTTC. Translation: CATSRDLASSYEQYF.

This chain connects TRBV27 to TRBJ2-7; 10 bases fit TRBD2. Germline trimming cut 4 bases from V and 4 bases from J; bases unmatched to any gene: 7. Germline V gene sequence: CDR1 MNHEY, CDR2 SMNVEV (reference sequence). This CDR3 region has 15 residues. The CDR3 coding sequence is TGTGCCAGCAGTTCGGCCGGGACTAGCGAGTACGAGCAGTACTTC. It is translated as CASSSAGTSEYEQYF.

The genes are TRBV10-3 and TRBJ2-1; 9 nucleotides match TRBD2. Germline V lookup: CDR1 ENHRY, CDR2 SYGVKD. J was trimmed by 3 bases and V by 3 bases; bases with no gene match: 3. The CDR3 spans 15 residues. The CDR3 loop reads CAISDSSGDYNEQFF. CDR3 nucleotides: TGTGCCATCAGTGATTCTAGCGGGGACTACAATGAGCAGTTCTTC.